Included here is one T cell receptor beta chain sequence, with context. This same CDR3 is encoded by further DNA sequences in the sample. This specimen belongs to a study of blood T cell repertoires in COVID-19. Background on the study: Nucleic acid was either cDNA or gDNA, and it came from T cells, B-cell-depleted T cells, or PBMCs.

Original methodology: Amplification of reference gene primers was used by the study to estimate nucleated cell counts. Produced via immunoSEQ multiplex PCR; TCRdb's table is partial and in-frame only. V, J and clone size are taken as reported in that table, and D and trimming were inferred from the DNA itself. The sample includes 100,000 to 150,000 clones, approximately 74% of them seen just once. CDR3 length: 13 amino acids. V lost 3 bases and J lost 5, with 10 bases in between. Germline V gives CDR1 MNHEY, CDR2 SMNVEV (reference sequence). The sequence was collected from a man aged 55 to 70 with acute or convalescent COVID-19. The chain carries TRBV27 and TRBJ1-2; D is possibly TRBD1 (5 bases). The sequenced sample consisted of peripheral blood. The CDR3 nucleotides are TGTGCCAGCAGTTTTAGGGGTGGGTATGGCTACACCTTC. Its protein product is CASSFRGGYGYTF.